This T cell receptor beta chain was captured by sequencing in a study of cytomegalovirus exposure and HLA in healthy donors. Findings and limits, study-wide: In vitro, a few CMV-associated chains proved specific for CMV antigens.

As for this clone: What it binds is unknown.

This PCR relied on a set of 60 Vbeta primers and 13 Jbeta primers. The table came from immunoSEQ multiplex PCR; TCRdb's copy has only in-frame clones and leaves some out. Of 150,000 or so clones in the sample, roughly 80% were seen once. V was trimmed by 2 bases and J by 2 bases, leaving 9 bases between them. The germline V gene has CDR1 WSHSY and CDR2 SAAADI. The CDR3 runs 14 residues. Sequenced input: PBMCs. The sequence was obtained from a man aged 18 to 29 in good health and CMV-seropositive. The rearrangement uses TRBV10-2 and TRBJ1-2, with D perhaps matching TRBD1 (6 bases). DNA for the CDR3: TGCGCCAGCAGTGAGACCACAGGGAACTATGGCTACACCTTC. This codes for CASSETTGNYGYTF.